Here is one T cell receptor (beta chain) with its context. Its antigen is unknown. It was healthy bone marrow donors who served as donors. The data were taken from a study of cytomegalovirus exposure and HLA in healthy donors. At the level of the study: Prior work identified 100 million to 130 million unique TCR beta sequences in some 180 million T cells. Falling in the Caucasian-associated ancestry cluster were 81% of around 370 genotyped donors.

Study results and caveats: Earlier results showed most TCR beta V segments being productive about 87% or about 30% of the time.

This PCR relied on a set of 60 Vbeta primers and 13 Jbeta primers. The table came from immunoSEQ multiplex PCR; TCRdb's copy has only in-frame clones and leaves some out. The sample has 55,000 to 80,000 clones, around 75% seen once. The trim removed 5 bases at V and 6 bases at J, leaving 6 bases unmatched. The V gene's germline CDR1 is SGHTA and CDR2 FQGNSA. The CDR3 contains 14 residues. The chain carries TRBV7-2 and TRBJ2-5; 10 bases map to TRBD1. Input material: PBMCs. The clonotype was recovered from a woman aged 40 to 50 in good health and CMV-seropositive. The CDR3 here is CASSPGQGLQTQYF. DNA for the CDR3: TGTGCCAGCAGCCCGGGACAGGGGTTGCAGACCCAGTACTTC.